The next 5 T cell receptor beta chains were all read from a single sample in a study of cytomegalovirus exposure and HLA in healthy donors. The PCR employed 60 Vbeta primers together with 13 Jbeta primers. Only in-frame clones appear in the TCRdb table, and some are missing; sequencing was by immunoSEQ multiplex PCR. The table lists about 140,000 clones, roughly 80% of them singletons, with 1.2% in the top ten. The sample was PBMCs. Receptor source: a female donor in good health and CMV-seronegative.

This clone was detected a few times. The chain carries TRBV6-1 and TRBJ1-1; no clear D gene. Per germline, CDR1 MNHNS and CDR2 SASEGT. This CDR3 has 17 residues. V lost 1 base to trimming and J lost 2 bases, with 17 bases between them. The CDR3 reads CASSEEDRSGVNTEAFF. CDR3 coding DNA: TGTGCCAGCAGTGAAGAAGATCGTAGCGGAGTCAACACTGAAGCTTTCTTT.

The chain is built from TRBV28 and TRBJ2-3; 8 bases are a match to TRBD2. Germline loops: CDR1 MDHEN, CDR2 SYDVKM. The ends lost 6 bases at V and 5 bases at J; junction bases unmatched: 4. The CDR3 is 13 residues long. CDR3 protein: CASSPGGGDTQYF. CDR3 bases: TGTGCCAGCAGCCCCGGGGGGGGAGATACGCAGTATTTT.

This clone was seen only a few times. The chain links TRBV4-1 to TRBJ2-5; D might be TRBD1 (5 bases). Germline V CDR1 and CDR2: MGHRA, YSYEKL. This CDR3 is built from 15 residues. V was shortened by 0 bases and J by 4 bases, with 12 bases between the two germline ends. The CDR3 coding sequence is TGCGCCAGCAGCCAAGATCGGTCAGGGATAGAGACCCAGTACTTC. The encoded protein is CASSQDRSGIETQYF.

The rearrangement joins TRBV19 to TRBJ1-5; D remains unclear. The CDR3 consists of 14 residues. V shed 7 bases and J shed 2 bases, with 12 bases lying between them. Germline-derived CDR1 and CDR2 are LNHDA and SQIVND (reference sequence). The DNA for the CDR3 is TGTGCCAGTATTGAAGAGGAAGGCAATCAGCCCCAGCATTTT. Translating it yields CASIEEEGNQPQHF.

This chain links TRBV9 with TRBJ2-2; 7 bases are shared with TRBD1. V trimming: 2 bases; J trimming: 13 bases; junction bases outside the gene matches: 8. The CDR3 consists of 13 residues. Germline lookup yields CDR1 SGDLS and CDR2 YYNGEE. The CDR3 loop reads CASSVTGDRALFF. The CDR3 DNA is TGTGCCAGCAGCGTCACAGGGGATCGGGCGCTGTTTTTT. Using reference TRBV9 and TRBJ2-2 for the parts outside the CDR3, the full variable domain is DSGVTQTPKHLITATGQRVTLRCSPRSGDLSVYWYQQSLDQGLQFLIQYYNGEERAKGNILERFSAQQFPDLHSELNLSSLELGDSALYFCASSVTGDRALFFGEGSRLTVL.